One sample yielded the 8 T cell receptor beta chains listed below, sequenced in a study of technical replicates of blood from several donors. The repertoire was sequenced with immunoSEQ multiplex PCR; TCRdb's copy has only in-frame clones and lacks some. The sample lists roughly 51,000 clones, over 85% occurring once. Sample: PBMCs. The receptors were gathered from a human donor in good health. Some clones in this sample may be carry-over from other donors' samples.

V is TRBV2 and J is TRBJ1-2, with 8 bases identical to TRBD1. CDR3 size: 14 residues. Germline CDR1 is SNHLY and CDR2 is FYNNEI. J lost 4 bases, V lost 5 bases, and 6 bases had no gene match. The CDR3 protein is CASSPLGTGYGYTF. The CDR3 nucleotides read TGTGCCAGCAGTCCCCTGGGGACAGGCTATGGCTACACCTTC.

V gene TRBV5-6 combines with J gene TRBJ2-1, with a possible D match to TRBD1 (5 bases). Germline CDR1 and CDR2: SGHDT and YYEEEE. The CDR3 totals 15 residues. The V gene lost 2 bases and the J gene lost 5 bases, with 14 bases spanning the gap. CDR3 DNA sequence: TGTGCCAGCAGCTTCAGGGTCCCCCTTAACAATGAGCAGTTCTTC. Translation gives CASSFRVPLNNEQFF.

This clone was counted once. V gene TRBV7-3 combines with J gene TRBJ1-6; D is possibly TRBD1 (6 bases). The V and J ends lost 5 bases and 7 bases respectively, with 9 bases between them. Germline values: CDR1 SGHTA, CDR2 FQGTGA. The CDR3 spans 13 residues. As DNA, the CDR3 is TGTGCCAGCAGCACTACAGGGAATTCACCCCTCCACTTT. Translation gives CASSTTGNSPLHF.

The rearrangement joins TRBV4-3 to TRBJ2-1; D is unresolved. The V and J ends lost 0 bases and 9 bases respectively, with 12 bases between them. The CDR3 runs to 14 residues. Germline V gene data show CDR1 as LGHNA and CDR2 as YSLEER. CDR3 protein: CASSQDSALGEQFF. CDR3 DNA: TGCGCCAGCAGCCAAGATTCAGCGTTGGGTGAGCAGTTCTTC.

V is TRBV7-9 and J is TRBJ2-7; 11 nucleotides agree with TRBD2. The CDR3 spans 17 residues. Losses at the gene ends were 0 bases for V and 3 bases for J; bases not matched to a gene: 7. Germline V gene data show CDR1 as SEHNR and CDR2 as FQNEAQ (reference sequence). The CDR3, as DNA: TGTGCCAGCAGCTTAGCCCTGACTAGCGGGGACCTCTACGAGCAGTACTTC. Protein sequence: CASSLALTSGDLYEQYF.

This chain connects TRBV6-7 to TRBJ2-5, with a possible D match to TRBD2 (6 bases). TRBV6-7 has ORF status, its function being uncertain. V lost 6 bases and J 0 bases, leaving 23 bases between the germline ends. CDR3 length: 18 residues. As DNA, the CDR3 is TGTGCCAGCAGCCGTAATCCGGGACTGACTAACCACCAAGAGACCCAGTACTTC. Its protein is CASSRNPGLTNHQETQYF.

This sequence joins TRBV2 and TRBJ1-1; a possible D gene is TRBD1 (6 bases). Germline V gives CDR1 SNHLY, CDR2 FYNNEI. Trimming pared 5 bases from V and 1 base from J, leaving 8 bases between. CDR3 length equals 13 residues. The CDR3 sequence is CASSKQGNTEAFF. The CDR3 nucleotides read TGTGCCAGCAGTAAACAGGGGAACACTGAAGCTTTCTTT.

The chain carries TRBV4-3 and TRBJ2-1; 8 bases agree with TRBD2. The CDR3 loop spans 17 amino acids. CDR1 and CDR2 (germline): LGHNA, YSLEER. Losses at the gene ends were 0 bases for V and 4 bases for J; bases not matched to a gene: 8. CDR3 region: CASSQDIASGFYNEQFF. The CDR3 bases are TGCGCCAGCAGCCAAGATATAGCTAGCGGGTTTTACAATGAGCAGTTCTTC.